This T cell receptor (beta chain) comes out of a study of technical replicates of blood from several donors. Germline V gene data show CDR1 as SSHAT and CDR2 as FNYEAQ (reference sequence). V was pared by 7 bases and J by 10 bases, with 11 bases between. The CDR3 consists of 12 residues. The method was immunoSEQ multiplex PCR; TCRdb's version includes in-frame clones alone and lacks a portion of them. The sample includes roughly 45,000 clones, 80% to 95% seen only once; the top ten take approximately 3.6%. The V and J genes are TRBV7-7 and TRBJ1-6; D is ambiguous. Sample: PBMCs. The TCR originated in a human donor in good health. Some clones in this sample may be carry-over from other donors' samples. The CDR3 loop reads CASTKAQSPLHF. Written as DNA, the CDR3 is TGTGCCAGCACCAAAGCCCAATCACCCCTCCACTTT. The whole variable domain, filled in from reference TRBV7-7 and TRBJ1-6, reads GAGVSQSPRYKVTKRGQDVTLRCDPISSHATLYWYQQALGQGPEFLTYFNYEAQPDKSGLPSDRFSAERPEGSISTLTIQRTEQRDSAMYRCASTKAQSPLHFGNGTRLTVT.